The clone carrying this T cell receptor (beta chain) was counted at least ten times. Its antigen is not identified. Employing constant-segment primers, 5'RACE generated TCR alpha and TCR beta cDNA libraries bearing sample barcodes and UMIs. TCRdb re-analysed the 5' RACE reads in MiXCR, keeping a single row per CDR3 protein. This table holds about 15,000 distinct CDR3 sequences, about 20% found once. The data originate from a study of T-cell memory formation after mild COVID-19. Study conclusions and caveats: Several responding clones turned up in pre-infection memory, indicating that cross-reactive memory may have taken part. Later expanders leaned CD4+, whereas clones that contracted between day 15 and 85 were balanced CD4/CD8. Contracting CD4+ clones were located mainly in CM and EM, and CD8+ clones in EMRA.

Sequences were obtained from PBMCs or a T cell subset sorted from them (not recorded which). The clonotype originates from an adult woman who had mild COVID-19 (a few samples of this study predate the infection). Cell type and time point are not known.

As DNA, the CDR3 is TGCGCCAGCAGCCAACTAATCCTAGCGTTGGGCACAGATACGCAGTATTTT. Residues: CASSQLILALGTDTQYF. The chain has TRBV4-1 and TRBJ2-3; a weak D match, TRBD2 (6 bases). The V and J ends lost 2 bases and 1 base respectively, with 16 bases between them. Germline loops: CDR1 MGHRA, CDR2 YSYEKL. This CDR3 is 17 amino acids long.